This T cell receptor beta chain was documented in a study of blood T cell repertoires in COVID-19. As processed by the authors: Estimation of nucleated cell counts relied on the amplification of reference gene primers. Clones were sequenced by immunoSEQ multiplex PCR, and TCRdb holds only the in-frame ones, with some missing. V and J calls and clone size are as listed in that table; D and trimming were resolved from the DNA. The profile covers roughly 170,000 clones, with around 74% appearing a single time and 7.5% to 8.5% taken by the ten largest. The source is a woman aged 60-75 years with COVID-19, enrolled during active disease. Sample: peripheral blood.

Here the CDR3 DNA reads TGTGCCAGCAGCTTAGAGACGGGCCGGGGGAAAGCTTTCTTT. Protein product: CASSLETGRGKAFF. The J gene is TRBJ1-1, the V gene TRBV11-2; D might be TRBD1 (5 bases). Per germline, CDR1 SGHAT and CDR2 FQNNGV. The CDR3 consists of 14 residues. V was pared by 0 bases and J by 9 bases, with 14 bases between.